The 25 T cell receptor beta chains below were found in one sample sequenced in a study of T cell changes during pregnancy in multiple sclerosis (dated by TCRdb to the late 2010s). The library came from the immunoSEQ multiplex PCR assay. What TCRdb holds here is the immuneACCESS table cut down to in-frame rearrangements. Part of the clones is not present; checked against another copy, under half of the missing clones reflect an unresolved V gene, and the others are unexplained. The sample data list roughly 40,000 clones, and around 93% of these were observed just once. Roughly 0.35% of the sample comes from the top ten. Sequenced material: CD4+ T cells from peripheral blood mononuclear cells, taken after pregnancy. These TCRs come from a female donor with multiple sclerosis, enrolled in a pregnancy study.

In DNA form, the CDR3 reads TGTGCTAGTGGCCACAGTGGAAACACCATATATTTT. Its translation is CASGHSGNTIYF. The chain uses TRBV12-5 and TRBJ1-3; no firm D call. Germline V gives CDR1 LGHNT, CDR2 FRNRAP. Trimming took off 6 bases at V and 3 bases at J, with 6 bases between the two ends. The CDR3 contains 12 residues.

This chain connects TRBV5-1 to TRBJ1-4; D may be TRBD1 (5 bases). CDR3 length: 16 amino acids. In germline, CDR1 is SGHRS, CDR2 YFSETQ. V was pared by 3 bases and J by 8 bases, with 20 bases between. Written as DNA, the CDR3 is TGCGCCAGCAGCTATAGATCGACAGCGCTAGGGGAAAAACTGTTTTTT. Its translation is CASSYRSTALGEKLFF. The full variable domain, rest sourced from reference TRBV5-1 and TRBJ1-4, is KAGVTQTPRYLIKTRGQQVTLSCSPISGHRSVSWYQQTPGQGLQFLFEYFSETQRNKGNFPGRFSGRQFSNSRSEMNVSTLELGDSALYLCASSYRSTALGEKLFFGSGTQLSVL.

The genes are TRBV6-5 and TRBJ2-7; 13 positions match TRBD2. CDR3 length: 14 residues. V lost 6 bases, J lost 5 bases, and 4 bases stayed unmatched. Germline V gene sequence: CDR1 MNHEY, CDR2 SVGAGI. In DNA, the CDR3 is TGTGCCAGCAGGACTAGCGGGGGGACCCACGAGCAGTACTTC. Translated: CASRTSGGTHEQYF.

The gene calls are TRBV2 and TRBJ1-5; possibly TRBD1 for D (5 bases). There are 16 residues in the CDR3. Germline V gene data show CDR1 as SNHLY and CDR2 as FYNNEI. V was cut by 6 bases and J by 2 bases, with 17 bases left in between. CDR3 amino acids: CASRLSRGFGNQPQHF. DNA for the CDR3: TGTGCCAGCAGACTGTCGCGGGGCTTCGGCAATCAGCCCCAGCATTTT.

The J gene is TRBJ1-3, the V gene TRBV19; 7 nucleotides match TRBD1. V was clipped by 3 bases and J by 0 bases; unmatched bases: 5. The V gene's germline CDR1 is LNHDA and CDR2 SQIVND (reference sequence). This CDR3 comprises 16 residues. The CDR3 nucleotides read TGTGCCAGTAGTATCCTCGGGACAGTCTCTGGAAACACCATATATTTT. Translated, it gives CASSILGTVSGNTIYF.

This clone was detected once. The chain is built from TRBV6-1 and TRBJ2-7; 9 nucleotides match TRBD1. Germline CDR1 reads MNHNS; CDR2 reads SASEGT. The CDR3 length is 14 residues. Trimming at V came to 6 bases and at J to 3 bases, leaving 6 bases not matched to a gene. The CDR3 is CASSLGTGIYEQYF. As DNA, the CDR3 is TGTGCCAGCAGCCTGGGGACAGGGATCTACGAGCAGTACTTC.

The genes are TRBV10-3 and TRBJ2-7; the match to TRBD1 covers 8 bases. The J segment lost 7 bases and the V segment lost 6 bases, leaving 11 bases of the junction unmatched. Germline values: CDR1 ENHRY, CDR2 SYGVKD. The CDR3 has 14 amino acids. The CDR3 nucleotides are TGTGCCATCAGCTGGACAGGGATTACTTCTGAGCAGTACTTC. Amino acids: CAISWTGITSEQYF.

This rearrangement joins TRBV13 to TRBJ2-4; TRBD1 is a possible D gene (7 bases). Trimming removed 7 bases at V and 8 bases at J, with 18 bases between. The CDR3 extends over 14 amino acids. Germline CDR1 PRHDT, CDR2 FYEKMQ (reference sequence). The CDR3 protein is CASTKGGRGDIQYF. CDR3 coding DNA: TGTGCCAGCACTAAAGGGGGCAGGGGGGACATTCAGTACTTC.

This clone was observed once. The chain recombines TRBV6-5 with TRBJ1-2; D is uncertain. CDR1 is MNHEY, CDR2 SVGAGI, per germline. V dropped 6 bases and J dropped 8 bases, with 16 bases sitting between them. The CDR3 spans 13 residues. CDR3 residues: CASRPQEALGYTF. The CDR3 coding sequence is TGTGCCAGCAGGCCTCAAGAGGCGCTAGGCTACACCTTC.

The rearrangement links TRBV15 to TRBJ1-1; D perhaps matches TRBD1 (5 bases). This CDR3 spans 14 amino acids. Germline V gene lookup returns CDR1 LNHNV and CDR2 YYDKDF (reference sequence). V was pared by 0 bases and J by 3 bases, with 8 bases between. CDR3 bases: TGTGCCACCAGCAGAGACAGGGTTCACACTGAAGCTTTCTTT. As protein: CATSRDRVHTEAFF.

This chain uses TRBV5-1 with TRBJ2-5; D is perhaps TRBD1 (6 bases). The CDR3 runs to 14 residues. The V end lost 1 base, the J end lost 5 bases, and 12 bases lay between the germline ends. Germline CDR1 is SGHRS and CDR2 is YFSETQ. CDR3 sequence (DNA): TGCGCCAGCAGCTTGCAGGGGCTAGGGGAGACCCAGTACTTC. This codes for CASSLQGLGETQYF.

This sequence joins TRBV6-1 and TRBJ1-2, with TRBD1 matching 9 bases. Germline CDR1 reads MNHNS; CDR2 reads SASEGT. The CDR3 runs 13 residues. After removal of 9 bases from V and 3 bases from J, the junction contained 5 bases not matched to a gene. CDR3 DNA sequence: TGTGCCAGTAACAGGGGGCGGGACTATGGCTACACCTTC. Protein sequence: CASNRGRDYGYTF.

A single count supports this clone. The gene calls are TRBV18 and TRBJ2-7; TRBD1 is a possible D gene (6 bases). CDR3 length: 14 residues. Germline V CDR1 and CDR2: KGHSH, LQKENI. V was pared by 4 bases and J by 5 bases, with 15 bases between. The CDR3 protein is CASSLFGQGNEQYF. The CDR3 bases are TGTGCCAGCTCACTGTTCGGGCAGGGGAACGAGCAGTACTTC. The whole variable domain, filled in from reference TRBV18 and TRBJ2-7, reads NAGVMQNPRHLVRRRGQEARLRCSPMKGHSHVYWYRQLPEEGLKFMVYLQKENIIDESGMPKERFSAEFPKEGPSILRIQQVVRGDSAAYFCASSLFGQGNEQYFGPGTRLTVT.

The chain links TRBV19 to TRBJ2-7; D might be TRBD1 (6 bases). The CDR3 is made up of 14 amino acids. The ends were cut back, 5 bases at V and 1 base at J, with 12 bases in the middle. Germline CDR1 and CDR2: LNHDA and SQIVND (reference sequence). CDR3 loop: CASSSSTGSYEQYF. In DNA form, the CDR3 reads TGTGCCAGTAGTTCTTCGACAGGTTCCTACGAGCAGTACTTC.

V gene TRBV7-9 combines with J gene TRBJ2-7; 7 nucleotides match TRBD1. Germline CDR1 reads SEHNR; CDR2 reads FQNEAQ (reference sequence). The CDR3 is 16 amino acids. The trim removed 1 base at V and 0 bases at J, leaving 6 bases unmatched. CDR3 in DNA: TGTGCCAGCAGCTTAGGGAGGACAGGCCTCTCCTACGAGCAGTACTTC. Its translation is CASSLGRTGLSYEQYF.

The chain uses TRBV7-9 and TRBJ1-1; 9 bases map to TRBD1. The CDR3 loop spans 16 amino acids. Germline loops: CDR1 SEHNR, CDR2 FQNEAQ (reference sequence). The trim removed 5 bases at V and 4 bases at J, leaving 11 bases unmatched. The CDR3, as DNA: TGTGCCAGCAGCCACCCGGGACAGGGTCCAAGCACTGAAGCTTTCTTT. It yields the protein CASSHPGQGPSTEAFF.

This clone was detected a few times. CDR3 sequence reads: CASSPGQGKTEAFF. CDR3 coding DNA: TGCGCCAGCAGCCCTGGACAGGGGAAAACTGAAGCTTTCTTT. This sequence joins TRBV4-1 and TRBJ1-1; 9 bases are a match to TRBD1. Germline V gene sequence: CDR1 MGHRA, CDR2 YSYEKL. The CDR3 loop spans 14 amino acids. V dropped 4 bases and J dropped 5; count of bases not matched to a gene: 5.

The V and J genes are TRBV9 and TRBJ1-5, with D unresolved. Trimming shortened V by 0 bases and J by 4 bases, and 5 bases separated the two germline ends. CDR1 is SGDLS and CDR2 is YYNGEE in the germline V gene. The CDR3 contains 13 residues. CDR3 nucleotides: TGTGCCAGCAGCGTAGCCGAGAATCAGCCCCAGCATTTT. Its translation is CASSVAENQPQHF.

This chain connects TRBV7-2 to TRBJ2-3, with 7 bases matching TRBD2. CDR3 length: 19 amino acids. Germline CDR1 reads SGHTA; CDR2 reads FQGNSA. Unmatched junction bases numbered 16, after V lost 3 bases and J lost 1 base. CDR3 sequence (DNA): TGTGCCAGCAGCTTCCCCTTAGCGGGTCCCAACCCAGGCACAGATACGCAGTATTTT. The encoded protein is CASSFPLAGPNPGTDTQYF.

The chain combines TRBV5-1 with TRBJ1-2, with 7 bases identical to TRBD1. Trimming took 2 bases from V and 8 from J; bases not matched to a gene: 3. This CDR3 region has 12 residues. Germline V gives CDR1 SGHRS, CDR2 YFSETQ. The CDR3 sequence: CASSLDRDGYTF. The CDR3 DNA follows: TGCGCCAGCAGCTTAGACAGGGACGGCTACACCTTC.

V usage is TRBV2 and J usage is TRBJ2-7, with 7 bases aligning to TRBD2. J gave up 3 bases and V 5 bases, and 7 bases lay outside the gene matches. Germline loops: CDR1 SNHLY, CDR2 FYNNEI. This CDR3 spans 14 amino acids. CDR3 loop: CASSSRQRDYEQYF. The CDR3 nucleotides read TGTGCCAGCAGTTCAAGGCAGCGGGACTACGAGCAGTACTTC.

This clone was observed a single time. The chain recombines TRBV18 with TRBJ2-3; D not resolved. The V gene lost 5 bases and the J gene lost 5 bases, with 5 bases spanning the gap. Germline V gene sequence: CDR1 KGHSH, CDR2 LQKENI. This CDR3 region has 11 residues. The CDR3 DNA reads TGTGCCAGCTCAACTAAAGATACGCAGTATTTT. It codes for CASSTKDTQYF.

In DNA, the CDR3 is TGTGCCAGCAAAGCGGGACTAGCTTTGGAGACCCAGTACTTC. It codes for CASKAGLALETQYF. This chain connects TRBV6-6 to TRBJ2-5; 9 nucleotides agree with TRBD2. V lost 7 bases to trimming and J lost 5 bases; unmatched junction nucleotides: 8. Germline V CDR1 and CDR2: MNHNY, SVGAGI (reference sequence). The CDR3 spans 14 residues.

This clone was detected only once. This chain joins TRBV7-8 and TRBJ2-7, with 7 bases identical to TRBD1. CDR1 is SGHVS and CDR2 is FQNEAQ in the germline V gene. CDR3 length equals 17 residues. Trimming removed 5 bases from V and 0 bases from J; junction bases left unmatched: 13. DNA for the CDR3: TGTGCCAGCAGCCCAACCGGGACAGAACGCTACTCCTACGAGCAGTACTTC. Residues: CASSPTGTERYSYEQYF.

The rearrangement links TRBV9 to TRBJ1-4; possibly TRBD1 for D (5 bases). The length of the CDR3 is 15 residues. CDR1 is SGDLS and CDR2 is YYNGEE in the germline V gene. The V and J ends lost 2 bases and 7 bases respectively, with 15 bases between them. The CDR3 loop reads CASSVRSGLGEKLFF. The CDR3 bases are TGTGCCAGCAGCGTTCGGTCAGGGTTGGGTGAAAAACTGTTTTTT.